These 26 T cell receptor beta chains share one sample of origin, sequenced in a study of blood T cell repertoires in COVID-19. Some clones are missing from TCRdb's copy, which holds only in-frame ones; the method was immunoSEQ multiplex PCR. The table includes around 21,000 clones, 75% to 85% detected once. Sequencing was performed on peripheral blood. Receptors were obtained from a man older than 75 with acute or convalescent COVID-19.

The chain employs TRBV19 and TRBJ1-2; D uncertain. Trimming shortened V by 8 bases and J by 0 bases, and 10 bases separated the two germline ends. This CDR3 region has 13 residues. The germline V gene encodes CDR1 LNHDA and CDR2 SQIVND (reference sequence). The DNA for the CDR3 is TGTGCCAGTCAGACTCGTCCTAACTATGGCTACACCTTC. As protein: CASQTRPNYGYTF.

In this sample, this clone turned up a few times. The chain combines TRBV13 with TRBJ1-2; TRBD1 matches at 10 bases. The length of the CDR3 is 16 residues. Germline V gene data show CDR1 as PRHDT and CDR2 as FYEKMQ (reference sequence). V shed 4 bases, J shed 6 bases, and the junction held 11 bases outside the gene matches. The CDR3 sequence: CASSYTPGQGLHGYTF. Written as DNA, the CDR3 is TGTGCCAGCAGCTATACGCCGGGACAGGGGTTGCATGGCTACACCTTC.

This chain links TRBV28 with TRBJ1-5; 11 bases fit TRBD1. The CDR3 runs 16 residues. J lost 5 bases, V lost 1 base, and 4 bases had no gene match. Germline CDR1 and CDR2: MDHEN and SYDVKM. The CDR3 coding sequence is TGTGCCAGCAGTTTATTGGGACAGGGGGTCGATCAGCCCCAGCATTTT. It encodes CASSLLGQGVDQPQHF. The whole variable domain, filled in from reference TRBV28 and TRBJ1-5, reads DVKVTQSSRYLVKRTGEKVFLECVQDMDHENMFWYRQDPGLGLRLIYFSYDVKMKEKGDIPEGYSVSREKKERFSLILESASTNQTSMYLCASSLLGQGVDQPQHFGDGTRLSIL.

The CDR3 loop is CAWSVGRAGISYEQYV. The DNA of the CDR3 is TGTGCCTGGAGTGTTGGTAGAGCGGGGATTTCCTACGAGCAGTACGTC. The chain combines TRBV30 with TRBJ2-7, with 7 bases matching TRBD2. Germline CDR1 is GTSNPN and CDR2 is SVGIG (reference sequence). The CDR3 is made up of 16 amino acids. V was pared by 0 bases and J by 1 base, with 9 bases of the junction left unmatched.

The V and J genes are TRBV7-5 and TRBJ2-2; TRBD1, the table's D call, was not compared with the DNA. TRBV7-5 represents a pseudogene. The CDR3 has 15 residues. This CDR3 is CARGIMRQGDGELFF. The CDR3 DNA reads as TGTGCCAGAGGGATCATGAGACAGGGCGACGGGGAGCTGTTTTTT.

The rearrangement joins TRBV18 to TRBJ1-6; D remains unclear. Germline V CDR1 and CDR2: KGHSH, LQKENI. Trimming cost V 6 bases and J 8 bases, with 17 bases left between them. This CDR3 has 15 amino acids. The CDR3 spells CASSPDRVGDSPLHF. The CDR3 DNA reads TGTGCCAGCTCGCCAGACCGTGTCGGAGATTCACCCCTCCACTTT.

The chain recombines TRBV2 with TRBJ2-2, with D maybe TRBD1 (6 bases). The germline V gene has CDR1 SNHLY and CDR2 FYNNEI. The length of the CDR3 is 15 residues. Trimming pared 4 bases from V and 2 bases from J, leaving 11 bases between. The CDR3 DNA sequence: TGTGCCAGCAGTGTGGCAGGGGTCAACACCGGGGAGCTGTTTTTT. This translates into CASSVAGVNTGELFF.

V is TRBV9 and J is TRBJ2-1; 10 bases fit TRBD2. Germline CDR1 reads SGDLS; CDR2 reads YYNGEE. The CDR3 extends over 16 amino acids. The V and J ends lost 0 bases and 8 bases, in that order; junction bases with no gene match: 8. The CDR3 coding sequence is TGTGCCAGCAGCGTAGTTGTAGCGGGAGGTTCATATGAGCAGTTCTTC. Amino acids: CASSVVVAGGSYEQFF.

V gene TRBV18 combines with J gene TRBJ2-5, with 9 bases identical to TRBD1. The CDR3 runs 13 residues. Trimming took 3 bases from V and 5 from J; bases not matched to a gene: 1. CDR1 is KGHSH and CDR2 is LQKENI in the germline V gene. The CDR3 spells CASSPGQGETQYF. DNA for the CDR3: TGTGCCAGCTCACCCGGACAGGGGGAGACCCAGTACTTC.

V and J are TRBV28 and TRBJ2-3, with 7 bases lining up with TRBD2. The CDR3 runs 13 residues. The germline CDR1 and CDR2 sequences are MDHEN and SYDVKM. The J segment lost 3 bases and the V segment lost 9 bases, leaving 6 bases of the junction unmatched. The CDR3 nucleotides are TGTGCCAGTCGTTGGGGAGGGACAGATACGCAGTATTTT. This translates into CASRWGGTDTQYF.

The V and J genes are TRBV7-3 and TRBJ2-1, with a tentative D call TRBD2 (6 bases). CDR1 is SGHTA and CDR2 is FQGTGA in the germline V gene. There are 15 residues in the CDR3. Trimming pared 0 bases from V and 4 bases from J, leaving 10 bases between. The CDR3 sequence is CASSLTRGTYNEQFF. CDR3 sequence (DNA): TGTGCCAGCAGCTTAACTCGGGGGACTTACAATGAGCAGTTCTTC.

This chain joins TRBV28 and TRBJ2-7, with 8 bases that match TRBD2. In germline, CDR1 is MDHEN, CDR2 SYDVKM. CDR3 length equals 15 residues. Trimming cost V 4 bases and J 4 bases; bases outside gene matches: 9. The CDR3 sequence: CASSSSGSVQYEQYF. The DNA of the CDR3 is TGTGCCAGCAGTTCGAGCGGGAGCGTTCAGTACGAGCAGTACTTC.

A few counts support this clone. This chain joins TRBV28 and TRBJ2-1; 11 nucleotides align to TRBD2. Germline trimming cut 6 bases from V and 4 bases from J; bases unmatched to any gene: 8. Germline V gene sequence: CDR1 MDHEN, CDR2 SYDVKM. The CDR3 spans 16 residues. DNA for the CDR3: TGTGCCAGCAGAACGGGACTAGCGGCTACATACAATGAGCAGTTCTTC. This sequence encodes CASRTGLAATYNEQFF.

V is TRBV5-1 and J is TRBJ2-7; a weak D match, TRBD2 (5 bases). Germline CDR1 SGHRS, CDR2 YFSETQ. The CDR3 extends over 16 amino acids. V lost 0 bases and J lost 4, with 17 bases in between. As DNA, the CDR3 is TGCGCCAGCAGCTTGGAGCCGGGGAAGAGTTCTTACGAGCAGTACTTC. Its protein product is CASSLEPGKSSYEQYF. Full variable domain (rest looked up from reference TRBV5-1 and TRBJ2-7): KAGVTQTPRYLIKTRGQQVTLSCSPISGHRSVSWYQQTPGQGLQFLFEYFSETQRNKGNFPGRFSGRQFSNSRSEMNVSTLELGDSALYLCASSLEPGKSSYEQYFGPGTRLTVT.

This clone appeared a few times. The V call is TRBV28, the J call TRBJ2-1; tentative D call: TRBD2 (7 bases). This CDR3 contains 16 residues. CDR1 and CDR2 (germline): MDHEN, SYDVKM. The V end lost 8 bases, the J end lost 2 bases, and 19 bases lay between the germline ends. This CDR3 reads CASLGAGAETYNEQFF. The CDR3 DNA follows: TGTGCCAGCTTGGGGGCGGGGGCTGAAACCTACAATGAGCAGTTCTTC. Looking up the rest from reference TRBV28 and TRBJ2-1 gives the full variable domain: DVKVTQSSRYLVKRTGEKVFLECVQDMDHENMFWYRQDPGLGLRLIYFSYDVKMKEKGDIPEGYSVSREKKERFSLILESASTNQTSMYLCASLGAGAETYNEQFFGPGTRLTVL.

This clone was seen a handful of times. The chain carries TRBV6-6 and TRBJ1-2, with D possibly matching TRBD1 (6 bases). From germline, CDR1 is MNHNY and CDR2 SVGAGI (reference sequence). This CDR3 is built from 13 residues. V lost 5 bases to trimming and J lost 7 bases, with 14 bases between them. The CDR3 spells CASSNTGQGGYTF. In DNA, the CDR3 is TGTGCCAGCAGTAACACAGGGCAGGGTGGCTACACCTTC.

This clone was recorded a few times. The J gene is TRBJ2-5, the V gene TRBV27; TRBD2 aligns across 7 bases. Germline V CDR1 and CDR2: MNHEY, SMNVEV (reference sequence). Trimming took 0 bases from V and 5 from J; bases not matched to a gene: 12. This CDR3 comprises 17 residues. DNA for the CDR3: TGTGCCAGCAGTTTATCCCCGACGGTAGCGGGCGGTGAGACCCAGTACTTC. This translates into CASSLSPTVAGGETQYF.

The gene calls are TRBV12-3 or TRBV12-4 and TRBJ1-5; D perhaps matches TRBD1 (6 bases). The V gene lost 7 bases and the J gene lost 4 bases, with 11 bases spanning the gap. This CDR3 is 13 amino acids long. The CDR3 is CASTQGRNQPQHF. The CDR3 nucleotides are TGTGCCAGCACACAGGGTCGGAATCAGCCCCAGCATTTT.

This sequence joins TRBV5-4 and TRBJ1-5, with TRBD1 as a possible D gene (5 bases). Trimming stripped 4 bases from V and 4 bases from J, with 9 bases between. CDR3 size: 13 residues. Germline CDR1 reads SGHNT; CDR2 reads YYREEE (reference sequence). The chain's CDR3 is CASSQGGNQPQHF. CDR3 in DNA: TGTGCCAGCAGCCAGGGTGGTAATCAGCCCCAGCATTTT.

The chain carries TRBV28 and TRBJ2-7, with 10 bases fitting TRBD2. Germline assignment: CDR1 MDHEN and CDR2 SYDVKM. Germline trimming cut 6 bases from V and 0 bases from J; bases unmatched to any gene: 11. The CDR3 consists of 17 residues. CDR3 bases: TGTGCCAGCAGCCCTACAGGACTAGCGGAAAGCTCCTACGAGCAGTACTTC. Translated: CASSPTGLAESSYEQYF.

The chain joins TRBV7-9 to TRBJ2-3, with 14 nucleotides matching TRBD2. The ends lost 3 bases at V and 1 base at J; junction bases unmatched: 3. CDR1 SEHNR and CDR2 FQNEAQ come from the germline V gene (reference sequence). The CDR3 sequence is 17 residues long. In DNA form, the CDR3 reads TGTGCCAGCAGCTTCGGGACTAGCGGGAGCCGCACAGATACGCAGTATTTT. Its protein is CASSFGTSGSRTDTQYF.

The rearrangement joins TRBV27 to TRBJ2-3; weak D call: TRBD2 (5 bases). The CDR3 runs 17 residues. Trimming left V 5 bases short and J 3 bases short, with 21 bases between. The germline CDR1 and CDR2 sequences are MNHEY and SMNVEV (reference sequence). CDR3 nucleotide sequence: TGTGCCAGCAGTCGGCCGGGGAGCCTGCTTGTAACAGATACGCAGTATTTT. Its protein is CASSRPGSLLVTDTQYF.

This sequence joins TRBV7-2 and TRBJ1-1; 10 bases match TRBD1. V was clipped by 0 bases and J by 6 bases; unmatched bases: 7. The germline gives CDR1 SGHTA, CDR2 FQGNSA. The CDR3 consists of 16 residues. The CDR3 here is CASSLASWTGGAEAFF. CDR3 coding DNA: TGTGCCAGCAGCTTAGCGTCTTGGACAGGGGGTGCTGAAGCTTTCTTT.

The V call is TRBV7-2, the J call TRBJ1-1; possibly TRBD1 for D (5 bases). The CDR3 contains 16 residues. Germline lookup yields CDR1 SGHTA and CDR2 FQGNSA. V shed 5 bases and J shed 4 bases, with 20 bases lying between them. DNA for the CDR3: TGTGCCAGCAGCACCTTCCGGGGGGGAGTCGTCACTGAAGCTTTCTTT. Residues: CASSTFRGGVVTEAFF.

The chain employs TRBV18 and TRBJ1-1, with 8 positions matching TRBD1. Trimming took 3 bases from V and 7 from J; bases not matched to a gene: 7. The CDR3 covers 14 residues. Per the germline V gene, CDR1 is KGHSH and CDR2 is LQKENI. The DNA of the CDR3 is TGTGCCAGCTCACCCCTACAGGGGGTGGTTGAAGCTTTCTTT. Translating it yields CASSPLQGVVEAFF.

The chain has TRBV24-1 and TRBJ2-3, with 9 positions matching TRBD1. Per germline, CDR1 KGHDR and CDR2 SFDVKD. V lost 6 bases and J lost 1; bases outside the gene matches: 4. The CDR3 loop spans 15 amino acids. CDR3 coding DNA: TGTGCCACCAGTTCCCGGGACAGGGGCACAGATACGCAGTATTTT. It specifies CATSSRDRGTDTQYF.